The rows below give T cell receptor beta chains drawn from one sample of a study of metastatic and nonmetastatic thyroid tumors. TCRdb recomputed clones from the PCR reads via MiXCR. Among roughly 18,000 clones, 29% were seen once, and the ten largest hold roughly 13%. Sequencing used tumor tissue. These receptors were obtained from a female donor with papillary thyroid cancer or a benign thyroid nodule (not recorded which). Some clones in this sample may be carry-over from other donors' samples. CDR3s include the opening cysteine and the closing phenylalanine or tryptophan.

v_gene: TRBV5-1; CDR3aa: CASSEPLTGADTQYF
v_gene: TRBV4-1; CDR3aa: CASSQDPSNQPQHF
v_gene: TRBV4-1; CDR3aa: CASSTTDSSYEQYF
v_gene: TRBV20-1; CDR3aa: CSASGTGGFGRNSPLHF
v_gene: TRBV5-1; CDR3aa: CASSLQGAHAYGYTF
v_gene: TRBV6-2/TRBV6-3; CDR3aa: CASSFSDSRNQPQHF
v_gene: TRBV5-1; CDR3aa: CASSYGTVTGELFF
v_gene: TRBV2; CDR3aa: CARLCGLKREGAGELFF
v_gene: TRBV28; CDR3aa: CASNSPTSSSYNEQFF
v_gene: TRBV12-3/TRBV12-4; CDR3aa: CASSWEGAYEQYF
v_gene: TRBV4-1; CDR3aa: CASSQDWSGTDTQYF
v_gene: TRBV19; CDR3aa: CASSPGTSSYNEQFF
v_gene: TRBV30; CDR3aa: CAWSLWGVRNTIYF
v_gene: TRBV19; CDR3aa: CASGLAGAPNEQFF
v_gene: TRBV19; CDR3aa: CASSTTAGRGWFEQYF
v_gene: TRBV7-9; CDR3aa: CASSLGQGATGELFF
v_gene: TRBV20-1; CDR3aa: CSAKGLDTQYF
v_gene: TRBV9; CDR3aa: CASSVGGASTDTQYF
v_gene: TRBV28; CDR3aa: CASSQPGGGTDTQYF
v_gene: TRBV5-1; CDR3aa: CASSETGGGETQYF
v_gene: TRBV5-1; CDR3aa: CASSPRVQETQYF
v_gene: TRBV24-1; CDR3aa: CATSEATGAGETQYF
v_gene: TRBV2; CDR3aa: CASSRDLNEKLFF
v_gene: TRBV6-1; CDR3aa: CASSFSGGNYGYTF
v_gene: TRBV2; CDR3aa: CASRARGGTDTQYF
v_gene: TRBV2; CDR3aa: CASASGTGTGNYEQYF
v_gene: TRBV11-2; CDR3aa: CASSGGVQETQYF
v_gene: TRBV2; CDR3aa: CASSSGANTGELFF
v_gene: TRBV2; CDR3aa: CASSLGQSEAFF
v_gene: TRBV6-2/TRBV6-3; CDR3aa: CASSPGAGESNEQFF
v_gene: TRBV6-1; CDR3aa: CASSRHGANYNQPQHF
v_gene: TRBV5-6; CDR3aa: CASSLRTGYLNTEAFF
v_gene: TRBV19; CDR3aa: CASSMTGGNQPQHF
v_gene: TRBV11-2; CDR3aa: CASSFNQANTEAFF
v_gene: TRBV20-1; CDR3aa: CSASQAGADTGELFF
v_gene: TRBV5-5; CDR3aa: CASSLEGANYGYTF
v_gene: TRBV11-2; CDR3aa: CASSQFGPYEQYF
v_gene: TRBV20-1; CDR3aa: CSAGAGGGTYNEQFF
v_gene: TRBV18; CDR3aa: CASSPPSGNEQFF